This T cell receptor beta chain was observed in a study of blood T cell repertoires in COVID-19. Study overall: COVID-19 samples collected from the United States, Italy and Spain covered acute and convalescent phases.

Those who participated ranged in age from roughly 18 to 90 years and resided in 20 to 25 US areas. The assay was immunoSEQ multiplex PCR, and TCRdb's table has in-frame clones only and misses some. The profile shows about 330,000 clones, around 87% of them singletons. The source material was PBMCs or T cells enriched from blood (not recorded which). This receptor was identified in a woman in her 30s who had recovered from COVID-19.

In nucleotides, the CDR3 is TGTGCCAGCAGTCCTTATATACAGGGGAACTATGGCTACACCTTC. This codes for CASSPYIQGNYGYTF. V usage is TRBV27 and J usage is TRBJ1-2, with 7 nucleotides matching TRBD1. The V gene end was trimmed by 5 bases and the J gene end by 2 bases; junction bases not matched to a gene: 8. Looked up from germline, CDR1 is MNHEY and CDR2 is SMNVEV (reference sequence). The CDR3 has 15 amino acids.